The rows below give T cell receptor beta chains drawn from one sample of a study of neoadjuvant anti-PD-1 for oral cavity cancer. Libraries were prepared by immunoSEQ multiplex PCR; TCRdb keeps only in-frame clonotypes and omits some of them. Found here are approximately 15,000 clones, around 40% of them singletons; the top ten hold 35% to 40%. This specimen was tumor tissue, taken after nivolumab (anti-PD-1) treatment. The receptors here all came from a person aged 40 to 85 with oral cavity squamous cell carcinoma. Each CDR3 is given with its conserved first and last residue. The D gene is left open where the match is weak. The size of a clone is reported for some rows only, either as once, few or many, or as a class for expanded clones.

>-|TRBV5-8|-|TRBJ2-7
CASKSRGLYEQYF
TGTGCCAGCAAATCCCGGGGTCTCTACGAGCAGTACTTC
>-|TRBV10-3|-|TRBJ1-1
CAISGTDAEAFF
TGTGCCATCAGTGGAACGGACGCTGAAGCTTTCTTT
>TRBD1|TRBV5-4|-|TRBJ1-1
CASSPPGGAQAFF
TGTGCCAGCAGCCCCCCAGGGGGCGCTCAAGCTTTCTTT
>-|TRBV18|-|TRBJ2-1
CASSPLEGQFF
TGTGCCAGCTCACCACTGGAGGGGCAGTTCTTC
>-|TRBV6-5|few|TRBJ1-2
CASSYSGGRNGYTF
TGTGCCAGCAGTTACTCAGGCGGGCGCAATGGCTACACCTTC
>TRBD1|TRBV19|-|TRBJ1-5
CASSIEQGASNQPQHF
TGTGCCAGTAGTATTGAACAGGGGGCTAGCAATCAGCCCCAGCATTTT
>-|TRBV9|-|TRBJ2-4
CASSAGREDIQYF
TGTGCCAGCAGCGCTGGCAGAGAGGACATTCAGTACTTC
>-|TRBV7-9|few|TRBJ1-5
CASSLLGDQPQHF
TGTGCCAGCAGCTTACTGGGGGACCAGCCCCAGCATTTT
>-|TRBV5-1|-|TRBJ2-5
CASSVLDSQETQYF
TGCGCCAGCAGTGTCCTAGACAGTCAAGAGACCCAGTACTTC
>-|TRBV6-1|-|TRBJ1-2
CASSEALWAYGYTF
TGTGCCAGCAGTGAAGCGCTCTGGGCCTATGGCTACACCTTC
>-|TRBV9|many|TRBJ1-3
CASSVEPDGNTIYF
TGTGCCAGCAGCGTAGAGCCAGACGGAAACACCATATATTTT
>-|TRBV14|-|TRBJ1-2
CASSQIANRNYGYTF
TGTGCCAGCAGCCAAATCGCGAATAGGAACTATGGCTACACCTTC
>-|TRBV7-2|-|TRBJ2-7
CASTPGRGDPGEQYF
TGTGCCAGCACCCCGGGTCGGGGAGATCCAGGCGAGCAGTACTTC
>TRBD2|TRBV5-8|few|TRBJ2-2
CASSRGLVYSGELFF
TGTGCCAGCAGCCGGGGACTAGTCTATTCCGGGGAGCTGTTTTTT
>-|TRBV7-8|-|TRBJ2-7
CASSLGRRFSYEQYF
TGTGCCAGCAGCTTAGGTAGACGGTTCTCCTACGAGCAGTACTTC
>TRBD1|TRBV6-1|-|TRBJ1-2
CAGDIRGRDGGYTF
TGTGCCGGGGACATCAGGGGGCGCGATGGTGGCTACACCTTC
>TRBD1|TRBV29-1|-|TRBJ1-2
CSVEDLGQGGYGYTF
TGCAGCGTTGAAGATCTGGGACAGGGTGGCTATGGCTACACCTTC
>TRBD2|TRBV9|-|TRBJ2-3
CASSPLGLAGVGGTQYF
TGTGCCAGCAGCCCTTTGGGACTAGCGGGTGTCGGGGGTACGCAGTATTTT
>-|TRBV4-3|-|TRBJ1-5
CASSQGDQPQHF
TGCGCCAGCAGCCAAGGGGATCAGCCCCAGCATTTT
>-|TRBV29-1|few|TRBJ1-1
CSVEGRGEVTEAFF
TGCAGCGTTGAGGGGCGGGGGGAGGTCACTGAAGCTTTCTTT
>-|TRBV5-1|-|TRBJ1-2
CASSLDGSNYGYTF
TGCGCCAGCAGCTTGGACGGCAGCAACTATGGCTACACCTTC
>-|TRBV29-1|-|TRBJ1-2
CSVEVSQGSGGYTF
TGCAGCGTTGAAGTCTCACAGGGATCGGGTGGCTACACCTTC
>TRBD1|TRBV6-5|-|TRBJ2-2
CASRRQGASGELFF
TGTGCCAGCAGGAGACAGGGGGCGTCGGGGGAGCTGTTTTTT
>TRBD1|TRBV27|-|TRBJ2-2
CASSLATPGQTSNTGELFF
TGTGCCAGCAGTTTAGCTACACCGGGACAGACTTCGAACACCGGGGAGCTGTTTTTT
>TRBD1|TRBV5-6|-|TRBJ1-1
CASSFGTGVGTEAFF
TGTGCCAGCAGCTTTGGGACAGGGGTCGGCACTGAAGCTTTCTTT
>-|TRBV10-3|-|TRBJ2-5
CAISESTPRLNQETQYF
TGTGCCATCAGTGAGTCAACCCCACGGCTAAACCAAGAGACCCAGTACTTC
>TRBD1|TRBV4-1|-|TRBJ2-7
CASSQGQGEYEQYF
TGCGCCAGCAGCCAAGGGCAGGGGGAGTACGAGCAGTACTTC
>-|TRBV9|few|TRBJ2-1
CASSVLRDPWGNEQFF
TGTGCCAGCAGCGTTCTCCGGGACCCTTGGGGCAATGAGCAGTTCTTC
>-|TRBV11-2|-|TRBJ2-7
CASSSSLGIYEQYF
TGTGCCAGCAGCTCCTCCCTAGGCATCTACGAGCAGTACTTC
>-|TRBV6-4|-|TRBJ2-1
CASSPGFSEWDEQFF
TGTGCCAGCAGCCCCGGATTTTCCGAATGGGATGAGCAGTTCTTC
>-|TRBV13|medium-sized|TRBJ2-7
CASSLNGPYEQYF
TGTGCCAGCAGCTTAAATGGACCCTACGAGCAGTACTTC
>-|TRBV11-2|-|TRBJ2-7
CASSLAGTGEQYF
TGTGCCAGCAGCTTAGCCGGGACTGGCGAGCAGTACTTC
>TRBD1|TRBV7-8|-|TRBJ1-3
CASSLAESTGPWDTIYF
TGTGCCAGCAGCTTAGCCGAATCGACAGGGCCTTGGGACACCATATATTTT
>-|TRBV6-5|-|TRBJ2-7
CASGSFGASEQYF
TGTGCCAGCGGGTCTTTCGGGGCATCCGAGCAGTACTTC
>-|TRBV6-1|few|TRBJ1-5
CAAAGISNQPQHF
TGTGCCGCGGCGGGGATTAGCAATCAGCCCCAGCATTTT
>-|TRBV6-5|few|TRBJ1-2
CASSDRIFDGYTF
TGTGCCAGCAGTGACAGGATTTTCGACGGCTACACCTTC
>-|TRBV6-5|-|TRBJ2-5
CASSYASISETQYF
TGTGCCAGCAGTTACGCTAGTATATCGGAGACCCAGTACTTC
>TRBD1|TRBV30|-|TRBJ1-2
CAWNPGQDYGYTF
TGTGCCTGGAATCCGGGACAGGACTATGGCTACACCTTC